This T cell receptor beta chain was identified in a study of early T cells in non-severe SARS-CoV-2 infection (dated by TCRdb to about 2021). Study-level background: Because TCR sequencing was done on bulk RNA from unsorted whole blood, the alpha and beta chains could not be paired.

Inclusive of the bounding cysteine and phenylalanine, the CDR3 is 13 residues long. The CDR3 DNA has 39 bases and is translated from base 1. V loses 1 base of germline sequence and J loses 5 bases, and the interval between the two ends is 8 bases. Via the germline V gene, CDR1 is SGHTA and CDR2 FQGNSA. This was a case-control study nested in a cohort of healthcare workers in London, UK, who had nasopharyngeal swab PCR tests and blood samples taken every week. Healthcare workers were enrolled in the week of the UK lockdown, from 23 to 31 March 2020, and were followed every week for up to roughly 15 weeks. This clonotype has ten or more counts. There is no known antigen for this receptor. Base-call qualities are not available, and no considerably larger clone is one nucleotide away. General findings and caveats noted by the study authors: VDJdb matching was skewed toward anti-spike CD8 responses and likely underestimated virus-specific expansions, missing private and CD4 specificities.

To prepare the library, 5' RACE was applied. Sequencing was carried out with a NextSeq 500. The TCR library protocol attached unique molecular identifiers to individual cDNA molecules to correct for sequencing error and PCR bias. Both TCR alpha and beta chains were sequenced, and tight co-correlation was observed between alpha and beta sequence abundances in each sample. Per the authors' processing: Decombinator V4 was used to annotate TCR sequences for V gene, J gene and CDR3. TCRs were defined as expanded if a significant change between any two time points was detected under a Poisson model with p below 0.0001. TCR abundances were normalised to the total number of TCRs sequenced per sample and were expressed as counts per million. MAIT TCRs were defined by TRAV1-2 paired with TRAJ12, TRAJ20 or TRAJ33, and iNKT TCRs by TRAV10 paired with TRAJ18. VDJdb, accessed on 1 November 2021, was searched for TCRs annotated for CMV, EBV and SARS-CoV-2, and TCRs annotated for more than one antigen were excluded. Starting from the raw public reads, TCRdb applied fastp trimming at Q25, assembled clones with MiXCR and retained in-frame beta chains. Rows merge per CDR3 protein into single entries with the most common DNA and genes. The V and J calls were determined by TCRdb, not by the authors. This sample comprises about 72,000 distinct CDR3 sequences, 10% of them detected only once. The ten largest clones take up around 7.3% of the sample.

Here the chain combines TRBV7-2 and TRBJ1-1; no D segment can be confidently identified. This receptor was identified in an adult who was a healthcare worker with PCR-confirmed SARS-CoV-2 infection or an uninfected control (not recorded which). Sequenced material: whole blood, taken at baseline. Read as DNA, the sequence is TGTGCCAGCAGCTTAGGGTTGCGGACTGAAGCTTTCTTT. It translates to CASSLGLRTEAFF.